The rows below give T cell receptor beta chains drawn from one sample of a study of T cell changes during pregnancy in multiple sclerosis. Using immunoSEQ multiplex PCR, the repertoire was profiled, and TCRdb retains in-frame clones only, with some absent. The table includes around 92,000 clones, about 93% detected once. The material sequenced was peripheral blood, taken in the first trimester of pregnancy. These TCRs come from a female donor with multiple sclerosis, enrolled in a pregnancy study. CDR3s include the opening cysteine and the closing phenylalanine or tryptophan. The order of the fields is V gene, D gene, J gene, CDR3 protein. D genes are given only for firm matches.

V gene: TRBV7-9; D gene: TRBD1; J gene: TRBJ2-7; CDR3 protein: CASSSSRDSHYEQYF
V gene: TRBV18; D gene: -; J gene: TRBJ2-7; CDR3 protein: CASSHTKTGDSSYEQYF
V gene: TRBV5-6; D gene: -; J gene: TRBJ1-4; CDR3 protein: CASSLANRQTNEKLFF
V gene: TRBV4-1; D gene: -; J gene: TRBJ1-1; CDR3 protein: CASSQDRVYEAFF
V gene: TRBV10-3; D gene: TRBD1; J gene: TRBJ1-1; CDR3 protein: CAITRTGSNTEAFF
V gene: TRBV4-2; D gene: TRBD2; J gene: TRBJ2-3; CDR3 protein: CASSQGGLGLAGRSSTDTQYF
V gene: TRBV28; D gene: -; J gene: TRBJ2-2; CDR3 protein: CASSGWTASGGELFF
V gene: TRBV6-5; D gene: TRBD1; J gene: TRBJ1-2; CDR3 protein: CASIGGGSYTF
V gene: TRBV7-6; D gene: -; J gene: TRBJ2-1; CDR3 protein: CASSSMERLDSYNEQFF
V gene: TRBV19; D gene: TRBD2; J gene: TRBJ2-3; CDR3 protein: CASSNWGGGDGDTQYF
V gene: TRBV2; D gene: -; J gene: TRBJ2-7; CDR3 protein: CASTPVRGYEQYF
V gene: TRBV18; D gene: TRBD2; J gene: TRBJ2-3; CDR3 protein: CASSPQGGGTDTQYF
V gene: TRBV10-3; D gene: -; J gene: TRBJ1-1; CDR3 protein: CAISESRDTNTEAFF
V gene: TRBV9; D gene: TRBD1; J gene: TRBJ1-6; CDR3 protein: CASSAVPGQGDSPLHF
V gene: TRBV5-4; D gene: TRBD1; J gene: TRBJ2-1; CDR3 protein: CASSGRDRGRTEQFF
V gene: TRBV6-5; D gene: -; J gene: TRBJ1-2; CDR3 protein: CASSYGIGGGYTF
V gene: TRBV5-6; D gene: TRBD1; J gene: TRBJ1-1; CDR3 protein: CASSFGTGGTEAFF
V gene: TRBV5-6; D gene: TRBD2; J gene: TRBJ2-5; CDR3 protein: CASSLPGTRRETQYF